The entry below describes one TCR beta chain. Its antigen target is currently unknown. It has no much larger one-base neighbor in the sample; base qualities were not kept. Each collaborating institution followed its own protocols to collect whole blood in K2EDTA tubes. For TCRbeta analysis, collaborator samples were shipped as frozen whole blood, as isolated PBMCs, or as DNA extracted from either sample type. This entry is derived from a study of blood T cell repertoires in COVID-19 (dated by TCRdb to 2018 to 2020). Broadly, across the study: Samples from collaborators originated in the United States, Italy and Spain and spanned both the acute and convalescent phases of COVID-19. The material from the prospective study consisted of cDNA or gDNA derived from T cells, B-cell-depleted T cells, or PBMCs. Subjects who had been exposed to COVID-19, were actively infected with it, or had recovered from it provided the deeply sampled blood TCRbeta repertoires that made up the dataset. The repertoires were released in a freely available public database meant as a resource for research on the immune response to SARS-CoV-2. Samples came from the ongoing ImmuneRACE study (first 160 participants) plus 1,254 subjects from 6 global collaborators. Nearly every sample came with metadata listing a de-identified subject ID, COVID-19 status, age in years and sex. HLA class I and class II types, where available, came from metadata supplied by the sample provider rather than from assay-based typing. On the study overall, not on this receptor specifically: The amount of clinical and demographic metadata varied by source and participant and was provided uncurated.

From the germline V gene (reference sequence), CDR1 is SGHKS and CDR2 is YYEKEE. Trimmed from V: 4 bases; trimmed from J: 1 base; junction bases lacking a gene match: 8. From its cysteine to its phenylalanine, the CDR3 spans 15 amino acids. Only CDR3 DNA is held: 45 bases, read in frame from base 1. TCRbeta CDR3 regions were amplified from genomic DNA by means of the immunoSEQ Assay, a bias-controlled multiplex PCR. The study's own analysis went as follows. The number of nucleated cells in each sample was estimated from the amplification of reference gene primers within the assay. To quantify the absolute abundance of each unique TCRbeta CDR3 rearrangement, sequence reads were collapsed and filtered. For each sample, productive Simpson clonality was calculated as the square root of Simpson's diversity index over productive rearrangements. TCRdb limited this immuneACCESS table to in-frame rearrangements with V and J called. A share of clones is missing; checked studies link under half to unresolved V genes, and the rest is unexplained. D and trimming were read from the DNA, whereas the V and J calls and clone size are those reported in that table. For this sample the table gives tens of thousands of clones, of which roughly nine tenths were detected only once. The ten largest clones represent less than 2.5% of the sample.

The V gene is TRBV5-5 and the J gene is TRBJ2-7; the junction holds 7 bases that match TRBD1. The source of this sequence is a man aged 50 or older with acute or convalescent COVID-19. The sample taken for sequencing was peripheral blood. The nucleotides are TGTGCCAGCAGCCAAGGACAGGATTCATCCTACGAGCAGTACTTC. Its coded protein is CASSQGQDSSYEQYF. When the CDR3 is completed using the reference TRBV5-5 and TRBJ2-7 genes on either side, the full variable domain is DAGVTQSPTHLIKTRGQQVTLRCSPISGHKSVSWYQQVLGQGPQFIFQYYEKEERGRGNFPDRFSARQFPNYSSELNVNALLLGDSALYLCASSQGQDSSYEQYFGPGTRLTVT.